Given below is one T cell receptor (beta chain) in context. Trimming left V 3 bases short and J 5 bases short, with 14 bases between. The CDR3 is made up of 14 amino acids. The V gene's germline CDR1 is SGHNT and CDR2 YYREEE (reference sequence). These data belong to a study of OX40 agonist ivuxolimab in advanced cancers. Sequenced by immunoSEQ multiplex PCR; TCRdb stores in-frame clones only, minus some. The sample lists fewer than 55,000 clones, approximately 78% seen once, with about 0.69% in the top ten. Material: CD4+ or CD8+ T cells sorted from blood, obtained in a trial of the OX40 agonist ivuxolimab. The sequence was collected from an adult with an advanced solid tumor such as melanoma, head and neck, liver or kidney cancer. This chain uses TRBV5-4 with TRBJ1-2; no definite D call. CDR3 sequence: CASSSGSGRYGYTF. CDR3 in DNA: TGTGCCAGCAGCTCGGGATCCGGGAGGTATGGCTACACCTTC. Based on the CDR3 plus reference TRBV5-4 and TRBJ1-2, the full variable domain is ETGVTQSPTHLIKTRGQQVTLRCSSQSGHNTVSWYQQALGQGPQFIFQYYREEENGRGNFPPRFSGLQFPNYSSELNVNALELDDSALYLCASSSGSGRYGYTFGSGTRLTVV.